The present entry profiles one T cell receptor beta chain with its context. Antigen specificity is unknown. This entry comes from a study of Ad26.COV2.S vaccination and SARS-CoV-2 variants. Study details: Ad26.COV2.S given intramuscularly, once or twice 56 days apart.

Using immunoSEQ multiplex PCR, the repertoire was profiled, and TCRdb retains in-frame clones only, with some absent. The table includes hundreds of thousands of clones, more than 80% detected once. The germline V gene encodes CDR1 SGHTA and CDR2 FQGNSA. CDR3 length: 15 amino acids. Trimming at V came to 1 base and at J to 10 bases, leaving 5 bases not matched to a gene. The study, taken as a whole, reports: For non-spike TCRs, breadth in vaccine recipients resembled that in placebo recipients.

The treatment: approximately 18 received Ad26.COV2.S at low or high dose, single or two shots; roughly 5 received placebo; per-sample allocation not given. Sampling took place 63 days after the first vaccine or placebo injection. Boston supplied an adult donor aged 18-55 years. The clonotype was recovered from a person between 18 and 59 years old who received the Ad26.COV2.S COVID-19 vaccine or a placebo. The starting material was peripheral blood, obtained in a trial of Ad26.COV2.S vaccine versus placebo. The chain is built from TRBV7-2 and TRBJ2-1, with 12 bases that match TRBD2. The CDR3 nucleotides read TGTGCCAGCAGCTTAGGATTGGGGACTAGCGGGGAGCAGTTCTTC. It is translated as CASSLGLGTSGEQFF. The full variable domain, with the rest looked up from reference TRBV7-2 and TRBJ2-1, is GAGVSQSPSNKVTEKGKDVELRCDPISGHTALYWYRQSLGQGLEFLIYFQGNSAPDKSGLPSDRFSAERTGGSVSTLTIQRTQQEDSAVYLCASSLGLGTSGEQFFGPGTRLTVL.